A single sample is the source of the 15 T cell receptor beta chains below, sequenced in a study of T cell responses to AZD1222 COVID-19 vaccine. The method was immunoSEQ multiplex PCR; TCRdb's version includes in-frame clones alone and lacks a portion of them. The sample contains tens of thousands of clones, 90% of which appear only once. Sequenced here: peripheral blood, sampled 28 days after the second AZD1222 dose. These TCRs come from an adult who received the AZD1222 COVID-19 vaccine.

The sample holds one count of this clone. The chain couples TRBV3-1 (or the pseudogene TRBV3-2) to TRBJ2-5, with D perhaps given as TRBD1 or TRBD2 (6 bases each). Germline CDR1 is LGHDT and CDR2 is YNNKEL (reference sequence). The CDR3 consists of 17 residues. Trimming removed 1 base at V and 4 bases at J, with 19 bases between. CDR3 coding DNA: TGTGCCAGCAGCCAAGTCGCGGGGATGGGGGGCGGAGAGACCCAGTACTTC. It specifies CASSQVAGMGGGETQYF.

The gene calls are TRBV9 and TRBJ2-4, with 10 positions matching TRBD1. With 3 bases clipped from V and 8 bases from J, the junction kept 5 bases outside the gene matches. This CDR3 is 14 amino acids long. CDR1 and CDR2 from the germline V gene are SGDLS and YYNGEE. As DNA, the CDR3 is TGTGCCAGCAGCGCCCGGGACAGGGGATACATTCAGTACTTC. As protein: CASSARDRGYIQYF.

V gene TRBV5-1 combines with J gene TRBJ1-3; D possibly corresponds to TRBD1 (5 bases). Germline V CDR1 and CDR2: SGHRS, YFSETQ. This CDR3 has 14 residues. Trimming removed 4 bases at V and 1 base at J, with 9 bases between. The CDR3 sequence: CASSPGTSGNTIYF. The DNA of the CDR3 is TGCGCCAGCAGCCCGGGGACTTCTGGAAACACCATATATTTT.

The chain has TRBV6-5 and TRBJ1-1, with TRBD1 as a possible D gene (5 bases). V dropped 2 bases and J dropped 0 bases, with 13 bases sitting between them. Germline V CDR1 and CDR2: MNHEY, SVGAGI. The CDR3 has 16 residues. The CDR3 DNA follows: TGTGCCAGCAGTTACCAATCGGGACGTATGAACACTGAAGCTTTCTTT. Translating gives CASSYQSGRMNTEAFF.

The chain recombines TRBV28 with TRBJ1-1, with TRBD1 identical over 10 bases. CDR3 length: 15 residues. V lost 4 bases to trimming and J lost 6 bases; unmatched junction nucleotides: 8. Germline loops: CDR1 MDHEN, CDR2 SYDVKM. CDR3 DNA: TGTGCCAGCAGTTCTTCCGGGACAGGGGATCCTGAAGCTTTCTTT. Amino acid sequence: CASSSSGTGDPEAFF.

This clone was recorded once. CDR3 DNA: TGTGCCAGCAGCTTTGGACAGGGTACCACTGAAGCTTTCTTT. This encodes CASSFGQGTTEAFF. The V and J genes are TRBV5-4 and TRBJ1-1; 8 bases line up with TRBD1. CDR3 length equals 14 residues. After removal of 2 bases from V and 4 bases from J, the junction contained 4 bases not matched to a gene. The germline V gene has CDR1 SGHNT and CDR2 YYREEE (reference sequence).

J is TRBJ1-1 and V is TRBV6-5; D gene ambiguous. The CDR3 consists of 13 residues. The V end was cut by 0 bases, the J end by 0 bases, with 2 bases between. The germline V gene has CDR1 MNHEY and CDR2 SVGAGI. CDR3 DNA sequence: TGTGCCAGCAGTTACTCAGTGAACACTGAAGCTTTCTTT. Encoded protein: CASSYSVNTEAFF.

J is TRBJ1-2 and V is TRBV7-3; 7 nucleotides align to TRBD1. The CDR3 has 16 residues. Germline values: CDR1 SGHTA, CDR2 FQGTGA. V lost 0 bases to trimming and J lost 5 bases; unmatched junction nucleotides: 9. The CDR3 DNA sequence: TGTGCCAGCAGCTTAACGTTGTCACAGGGGAGGTATGGCTACACCTTC. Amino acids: CASSLTLSQGRYGYTF.

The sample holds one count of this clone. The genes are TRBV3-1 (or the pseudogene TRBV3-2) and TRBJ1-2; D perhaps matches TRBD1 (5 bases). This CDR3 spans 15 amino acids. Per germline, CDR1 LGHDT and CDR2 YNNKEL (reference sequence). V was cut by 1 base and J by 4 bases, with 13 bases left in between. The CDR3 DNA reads TGTGCCAGCAGCCAAGGTTGGCAGGGTGGCTATGGCTACACCTTC. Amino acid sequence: CASSQGWQGGYGYTF.

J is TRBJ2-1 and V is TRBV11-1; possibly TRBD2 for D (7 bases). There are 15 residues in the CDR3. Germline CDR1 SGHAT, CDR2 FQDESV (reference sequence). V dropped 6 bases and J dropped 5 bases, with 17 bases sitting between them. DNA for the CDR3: TGTGCCAGCAGTTCCTCCGGGGGGCGAGACAATGAGCAGTTCTTC. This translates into CASSSSGGRDNEQFF.

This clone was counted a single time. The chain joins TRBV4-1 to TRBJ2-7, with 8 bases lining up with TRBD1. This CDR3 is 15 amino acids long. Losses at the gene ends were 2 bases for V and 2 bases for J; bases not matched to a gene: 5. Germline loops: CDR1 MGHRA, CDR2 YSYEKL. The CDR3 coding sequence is TGCGCCAGCAGCCAACAGGGGGACAGGACCTACGAGCAGTACTTC. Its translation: CASSQQGDRTYEQYF.

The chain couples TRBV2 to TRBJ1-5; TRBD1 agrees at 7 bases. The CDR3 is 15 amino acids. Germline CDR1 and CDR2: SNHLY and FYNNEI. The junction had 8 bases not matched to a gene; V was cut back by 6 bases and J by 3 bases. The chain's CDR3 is CASSGTGTVNQPQHF. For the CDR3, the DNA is TGTGCCAGCAGCGGGACCGGGACAGTCAATCAGCCCCAGCATTTT.

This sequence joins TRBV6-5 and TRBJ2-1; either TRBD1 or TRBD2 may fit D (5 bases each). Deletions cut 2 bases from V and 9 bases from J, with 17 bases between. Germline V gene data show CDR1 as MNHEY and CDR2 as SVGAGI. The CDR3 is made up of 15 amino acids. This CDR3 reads CASSYQMGVPGEQFF. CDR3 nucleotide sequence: TGTGCCAGCAGTTACCAAATGGGGGTCCCGGGTGAGCAGTTCTTC.

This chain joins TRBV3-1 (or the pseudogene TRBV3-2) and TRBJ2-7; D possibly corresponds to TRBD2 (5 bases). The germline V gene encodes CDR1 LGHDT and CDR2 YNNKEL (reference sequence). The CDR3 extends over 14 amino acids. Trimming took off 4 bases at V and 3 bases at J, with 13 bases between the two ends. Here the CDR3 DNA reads TGTGCCAGCAGCCGCCAAGCGGATGGCTACGAGCAGTACTTC. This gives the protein CASSRQADGYEQYF.

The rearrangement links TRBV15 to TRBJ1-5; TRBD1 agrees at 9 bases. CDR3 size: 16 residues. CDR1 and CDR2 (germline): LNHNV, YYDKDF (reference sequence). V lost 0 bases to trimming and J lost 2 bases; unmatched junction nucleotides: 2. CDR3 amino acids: CATSRDRDRGNQPQHF. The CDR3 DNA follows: TGTGCCACCAGCAGAGACCGGGACAGGGGCAATCAGCCCCAGCATTTT.